The 15 T cell receptor beta chains below come from one sample, sequenced in a study of blood T cell repertoires in COVID-19. Produced via immunoSEQ multiplex PCR; TCRdb's table is partial and in-frame only. This sample has approximately 92,000 clones; about 70% occur once, and the top ten carry around 25%. The specimen sequenced was peripheral blood. The source is a woman aged 55-70 years in a cohort sampled during active or convalescent COVID-19.

The V call is TRBV30, the J call TRBJ1-2; 8 bases match TRBD1. Germline V CDR1 and CDR2: GTSNPN, SVGIG (reference sequence). V lost 2 bases and J lost 4; bases outside the gene matches: 3. This CDR3 spans 13 amino acids. CDR3 loop: CAWSRDRPYGYTF. For the CDR3, the DNA is TGTGCCTGGAGTCGGGACAGGCCCTATGGCTACACCTTC.

The rearrangement uses TRBV18 and TRBJ1-5; 10 bases match TRBD1. Germline assignment: CDR1 KGHSH and CDR2 LQKENI. V lost 1 base to trimming and J lost 7 bases; unmatched junction nucleotides: 4. This CDR3 is built from 15 residues. The CDR3, as DNA: TGTGCCAGCTCACCACAGGGACAGGGGATCCAGCCCCAGCATTTT. Its translation: CASSPQGQGIQPQHF.

The chain is built from TRBV6-4 and TRBJ2-2; TRBD2 agrees at 7 bases. The CDR3 runs 15 residues. With 8 bases clipped from V and 4 bases from J, the junction kept 10 bases outside the gene matches. Germline-derived CDR1 and CDR2 are MRHNA and SNTAGT. The CDR3 sequence: CASGELAYGTGELFF. In DNA, the CDR3 is TGTGCCAGCGGAGAACTAGCGTATGGCACCGGGGAGCTGTTTTTT.

V is TRBV3-1 (or the pseudogene TRBV3-2) and J is TRBJ2-3; D might be TRBD1 (6 bases). Trimming left V 4 bases short and J 4 bases short, with 9 bases between. This CDR3 region has 13 residues. The germline CDR1 and CDR2 sequences are LGHDT and YNNKEL (reference sequence). DNA of the CDR3: TGTGCCAGCAGCCTACAGGGCGCAGATACGCAGTATTTT. This translates into CASSLQGADTQYF.

The chain joins TRBV5-1 to TRBJ1-1; the D is unclear. The CDR3 runs 13 residues. Trimming cost V 1 base and J 1 base, with 5 bases left between them. Germline V gives CDR1 SGHRS, CDR2 YFSETQ. In DNA, the CDR3 is TGCGCCAGCAGCTTGCAGGCGAACACTGAAGCTTTCTTT. It codes for CASSLQANTEAFF.

V and J are TRBV3-1 (or the pseudogene TRBV3-2) and TRBJ2-3; 7 nucleotides align to TRBD1. CDR3 length equals 15 residues. V lost 6 bases and J lost 3; bases outside the gene matches: 9. The germline V gene has CDR1 LGHDT and CDR2 YNNKEL (reference sequence). CDR3 region: CASSRLRGKTDTQYF. The DNA for the CDR3 is TGTGCCAGCAGTCGCCTCAGGGGGAAGACAGATACGCAGTATTTT.

The V gene is TRBV4-2, the J gene TRBJ2-2; D is possibly TRBD1 (7 bases). The CDR3 runs 16 residues. V shed 4 bases and J shed 3 bases, with 15 bases lying between them. Germline CDR1 is LGHNA and CDR2 is YNFKEQ. The CDR3 region is CASSRVEGADTGELFF. In DNA, the CDR3 is TGTGCCAGCAGCCGCGTGGAGGGGGCAGACACCGGGGAGCTGTTTTTT.

V gene TRBV27 combines with J gene TRBJ1-5; D gene unclear. Trimming removed 2 bases at V and 4 bases at J, with 12 bases between. The CDR3 consists of 15 residues. The germline gives CDR1 MNHEY, CDR2 SMNVEV (reference sequence). For the CDR3, the DNA is TGTGCCAGCAGTTTAGAGGGAACGAGGAATCAGCCCCAGCATTTT. It yields the protein CASSLEGTRNQPQHF.

The chain employs TRBV9 and TRBJ2-2; TRBD2 might be the D (6 bases). Germline V gene lookup returns CDR1 SGDLS and CDR2 YYNGEE. The CDR3 consists of 17 residues. V was cut by 4 bases and J by 3 bases, with 19 bases left in between. Here the CDR3 DNA reads TGTGCCAGCAGCACCTCAGGCGGGGTGGCCGACACCGGGGAGCTGTTTTTT. Translation gives CASSTSGGVADTGELFF.

The chain recombines TRBV5-6 with TRBJ2-1; weak D call: TRBD1 (6 bases). With 4 bases removed from V and 2 bases from J, the gap between germline ends came to 16 bases. This CDR3 comprises 16 residues. Looked up from germline, CDR1 is SGHDT and CDR2 is YYEEEE. The CDR3 protein is CASSRTVGATYNEQFF. For the CDR3, the DNA is TGTGCCAGCAGCCGGACCGTGGGGGCCACCTACAATGAGCAGTTCTTC.

A note on this clone: Relative to the germline gene, one junction end is altered; a read error may explain this. CDR3 in DNA: TGTGCCAGCAGGGAAGGGACAGGGGAAATCTGGGGGGAGCAGTTCTTC. It codes for CASREGTGEIWGEQFF. This sequence joins TRBV2 and TRBJ2-1; 10 bases are shared with TRBD1. The CDR3 is 16 amino acids. Looked up from germline, CDR1 is SNHLY and CDR2 is FYNNEI.

The chain recombines TRBV12-3 or TRBV12-4 with TRBJ1-6; D might be TRBD1 (5 bases). Trimming took 7 bases from V and 10 from J, leaving 14 bases between them. The CDR3 sequence is 13 residues long. CDR3 residues: CASTGAQSSPLHF. CDR3 DNA sequence: TGTGCCAGCACTGGGGCCCAGAGCTCACCCCTCCACTTT.

This clone was seen once. This chain joins TRBV5-4 and TRBJ2-2; D uncertain. Germline V CDR1 and CDR2: SGHNT, YYREEE (reference sequence). The CDR3 length is 15 residues. The V gene lost 4 bases and the J gene lost 1 base, with 11 bases spanning the gap. The CDR3 nucleotides read TGTGCCAGCAGCCATTCTCAGTTGAACACCGGGGAGCTGTTTTTT. It specifies CASSHSQLNTGELFF.

J is TRBJ1-4 and V is TRBV19; D gene unclear. Germline CDR1 reads LNHDA; CDR2 reads SQIVND (reference sequence). This CDR3 comprises 14 residues. Trimming removed 6 bases at V and 7 bases at J, with 15 bases between. The CDR3 loop is CASSPKGGGEKLFF. CDR3 sequence (DNA): TGTGCCAGTAGCCCGAAGGGAGGTGGTGAAAAACTGTTTTTT.

V gene TRBV27 combines with J gene TRBJ2-4; D gene uncertain. In germline, CDR1 is MNHEY, CDR2 SMNVEV (reference sequence). The CDR3 sequence is 13 residues long. V dropped 0 bases and J dropped 15 bases, with 15 bases sitting between them. The CDR3: CASSLSPKRGRYF. In DNA, the CDR3 is TGTGCCAGCAGTTTATCCCCTAAACGAGGTCGGTACTTC.